This TCR beta chain was obtained from a study of T cell changes during pregnancy in multiple sclerosis. Repertoires were generated with immunoSEQ multiplex PCR, while TCRdb's copy carries only in-frame clones and drops some. The repertoire has around 130,000 clones, 90% to 96% of them found once; the top ten carry 0.44%. With 4 bases clipped from V and 0 bases from J, the junction kept 3 bases outside the gene matches. This CDR3 comprises 15 residues. CDR1 and CDR2 (germline): LNHDA, SQIVND (reference sequence). This chain connects TRBV19 to TRBJ2-5; 9 nucleotides agree with TRBD1. This clonotype was obtained from a female donor with multiple sclerosis, enrolled in a pregnancy study. The source was peripheral blood, collected after pregnancy. The DNA of the CDR3 is TGTGCCAGTAGTACCGGGACAGGGTACCAAGAGACCCAGTACTTC. Translation: CASSTGTGYQETQYF.